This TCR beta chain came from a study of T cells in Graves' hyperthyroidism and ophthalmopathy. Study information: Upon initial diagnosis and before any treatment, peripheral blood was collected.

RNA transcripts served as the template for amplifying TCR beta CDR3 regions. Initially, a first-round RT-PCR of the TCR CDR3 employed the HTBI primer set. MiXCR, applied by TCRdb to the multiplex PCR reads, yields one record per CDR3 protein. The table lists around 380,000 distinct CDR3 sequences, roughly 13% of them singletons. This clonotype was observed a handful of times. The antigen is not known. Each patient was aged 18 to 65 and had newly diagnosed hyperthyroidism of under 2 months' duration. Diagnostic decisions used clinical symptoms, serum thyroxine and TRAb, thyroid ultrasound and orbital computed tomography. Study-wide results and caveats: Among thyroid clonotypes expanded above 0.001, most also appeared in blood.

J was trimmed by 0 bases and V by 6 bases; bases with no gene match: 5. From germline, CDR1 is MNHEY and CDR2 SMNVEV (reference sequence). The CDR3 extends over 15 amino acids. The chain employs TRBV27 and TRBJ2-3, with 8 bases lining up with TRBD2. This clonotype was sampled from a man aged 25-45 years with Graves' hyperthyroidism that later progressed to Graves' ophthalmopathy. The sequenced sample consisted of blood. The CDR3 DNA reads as TGTGCCAGCAGCCACGGGGGGGCAAGCACAGATACGCAGTATTTT. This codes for CASSHGGASTDTQYF.